This TCR beta chain was profiled in a study of molecular identifiers for immune sequencing clone quantification. The sorting of naive CD8 T cells used the CD8+CD4-CCR7+CD45RA+ phenotype. General observations from the study: Detectable among one million naive cells, according to reports, was Jurkat TCR RNA spiked in from one cell. Sharing of a barcode by identical TCR molecules could cause highly expanded clone sizes to be underestimated.

The CDR3 is 13 residues long. Points on this clonotype: The antigen is not known. A much larger clone differs by one base, so this may be a read error.

Previously described methods with listed TCR primers produced the bulk TCR libraries. Each CDR3 protein is one row after TCRdb ran MiXCR on the PCR reads. There are some 590,000 distinct CDR3 sequences in the sample; about 25% occur only once, and roughly 0.83% lies in the top ten. Sequencing used naive CD8+ T cells from blood, with Jurkat cell RNA spiked in. The subset: FACS-sorted CD8+CD4-CCR7+CD45RA+ naive T cells. The chain links TRBV12-3 or TRBV12-4 to TRBJ1-5; D gene uncertain. This sequence originates from a human donor in good health. Some libraries in this study had Jurkat cell RNA spiked in. DNA of the CDR3: TGTGCCTGCAGTTTAGCAGCGGTAGAGCCCCAGCATTTT. Translated, it gives CACSLAAVEPQHF.